This is a list of T cell receptor beta chains from one sample in a study of vaccination effects on CD4 cells after COVID-19. Measured with immunoSEQ multiplex PCR; TCRdb has only the in-frame clones, and not every one. The sample includes tens of thousands of clones, around 76% seen only once; the top ten take around 7.9%. Antigen specificity for these receptors is unknown. This specimen was CD4+ T cells from PBMCs cultured without peptide, taken before COVID-19 vaccination. All receptors come from a human donor who had a prior SARS-CoV-2 infection. CDR3s include the opening cysteine and the closing phenylalanine or tryptophan. The D gene is left open where the match is weak. The size entry is marked missing in some rows and otherwise reads once, few, many or a size class.

CDR3 protein: CASSFTSGSRDEQFF; CDR3 DNA: TGTGCCAGCAGCTTTACTAGCGGGAGCAGGGATGAGCAGTTCTTC; clone size: .; D gene: TRBD2; J gene: TRBJ2-1; V gene: TRBV7-2
CDR3 protein: CASSVGGTSSYEQYF; CDR3 DNA: TGTGCCAGCAGCGTAGGCGGGACCAGCTCCTACGAGCAGTACTTC; clone size: few; D gene: .; J gene: TRBJ2-7; V gene: TRBV9
CDR3 protein: CASSQQGLAGTDTQYF; CDR3 DNA: TGTGCCAGCAGCCAGCAGGGACTAGCAGGCACAGATACGCAGTATTTT; clone size: .; D gene: TRBD2; J gene: TRBJ2-3; V gene: TRBV13
CDR3 protein: CATSSLIRQGGGKNIQYF; CDR3 DNA: TGTGCCACCAGCAGCTTAATCCGACAGGGTGGAGGAAAAAACATTCAGTACTTC; clone size: once; D gene: TRBD1; J gene: TRBJ2-4; V gene: TRBV15
CDR3 protein: CASRETGRNEQFF; CDR3 DNA: TGTGCCAGCAGGGAGACAGGGAGGAATGAGCAGTTCTTC; clone size: .; D gene: .; J gene: TRBJ2-1; V gene: TRBV12-3/TRBV12-4
CDR3 protein: CASSPVDSGTGELFF; CDR3 DNA: TGCGCCAGCAGCCCGGTGGACAGCGGGACCGGGGAGCTGTTTTTT; clone size: .; D gene: .; J gene: TRBJ2-2; V gene: TRBV4-3
CDR3 protein: CASSVDGEVRRETQYF; CDR3 DNA: TGTGCCAGCAGCGTAGACGGGGAGGTTAGGAGGGAGACCCAGTACTTC; clone size: .; D gene: .; J gene: TRBJ2-5; V gene: TRBV5-5
CDR3 protein: CASGPRTIPTSYNEQFF; CDR3 DNA: TGTGCTAGTGGTCCCAGGACTATCCCGACCTCATACAATGAGCAGTTCTTC; clone size: .; D gene: .; J gene: TRBJ2-1; V gene: TRBV12-5
CDR3 protein: CASSIPGQGEGYTF; CDR3 DNA: TGTGCCAGTAGTATCCCAGGACAGGGTGAAGGCTACACCTTC; clone size: .; D gene: TRBD1; J gene: TRBJ1-2; V gene: TRBV19
CDR3 protein: CASSLSGYEQYF; CDR3 DNA: TGTGCCAGCAGTTTAAGCGGCTACGAGCAGTACTTC; clone size: .; D gene: .; J gene: TRBJ2-7; V gene: TRBV12-3/TRBV12-4
CDR3 protein: CASNQDRNTGELFF; CDR3 DNA: TGTGCCAGCAACCAGGACAGAAACACCGGGGAGCTGTTTTTT; clone size: few; D gene: .; J gene: TRBJ2-2; V gene: TRBV2
CDR3 protein: CATSPRTGGETQYF; CDR3 DNA: TGTGCCACCAGCCCACGGACAGGGGGAGAGACCCAGTACTTC; clone size: .; D gene: TRBD1; J gene: TRBJ2-5; V gene: TRBV15
CDR3 protein: CASSVAGGLNEKLFF; CDR3 DNA: TGTGCCAGCAGCGTAGCGGGGGGGCTGAATGAAAAACTGTTTTTT; clone size: few; D gene: .; J gene: TRBJ1-4; V gene: TRBV9
CDR3 protein: CASSIWAGEGTQYF; CDR3 DNA: TGTGCCAGTAGTATTTGGGCGGGGGAGGGGACCCAGTACTTC; clone size: .; D gene: TRBD2; J gene: TRBJ2-5; V gene: TRBV19
CDR3 protein: CASSGLAGGYNEQFF; CDR3 DNA: TGTGCCAGTAGCGGACTAGCGGGAGGGTACAATGAGCAGTTCTTC; clone size: .; D gene: TRBD2; J gene: TRBJ2-1; V gene: TRBV19
CDR3 protein: CASSQGLSTFSYEQYF; CDR3 DNA: TGCGCCAGCAGCCAAGGTTTAAGTACGTTCTCCTACGAGCAGTACTTC; clone size: .; D gene: .; J gene: TRBJ2-7; V gene: TRBV4-3
CDR3 protein: CASSLWNTEAFF; CDR3 DNA: TGTGCCAGTAGTCTGTGGAACACTGAAGCTTTCTTT; clone size: few; D gene: .; J gene: TRBJ1-1; V gene: TRBV19
CDR3 protein: CASRHAGAGTDTQYF; CDR3 DNA: TGTGCCAGCAGGCACGCGGGGGCAGGGACAGATACGCAGTATTTT; clone size: .; D gene: .; J gene: TRBJ2-3; V gene: TRBV6-5
CDR3 protein: CASTPPGASTDTQYF; CDR3 DNA: TGTGCCAGCACCCCTCCGGGGGCTAGCACAGATACGCAGTATTTT; clone size: .; D gene: .; J gene: TRBJ2-3; V gene: TRBV6-5
CDR3 protein: CASSLNPPGAGNTIYF; CDR3 DNA: TGTGCCAGCAGCTTAAACCCCCCAGGGGCTGGAAACACCATATATTTT; clone size: .; D gene: .; J gene: TRBJ1-3; V gene: TRBV7-3
CDR3 protein: CASSPTLGPDYGYTF; CDR3 DNA: TGTGCCAGCTCACCGACCCTGGGCCCCGACTATGGCTACACCTTC; clone size: .; D gene: .; J gene: TRBJ1-2; V gene: TRBV18
CDR3 protein: CASSRERGQDYEQYF; CDR3 DNA: TGTGCCAGCTCACGCGAGAGGGGACAGGACTACGAGCAGTACTTC; clone size: .; D gene: TRBD1; J gene: TRBJ2-7; V gene: TRBV18
CDR3 protein: CASSFTGDNSGNTIYF; CDR3 DNA: TGTGCCAGCTCATTCACCGGGGATAACTCTGGAAACACCATATATTTT; clone size: .; D gene: .; J gene: TRBJ1-3; V gene: TRBV18
CDR3 protein: CASSLRSQSSYNEQFF; CDR3 DNA: TGCGCCAGCAGCTTGCGTTCCCAGAGCTCCTACAATGAGCAGTTCTTC; clone size: .; D gene: .; J gene: TRBJ2-1; V gene: TRBV5-1
CDR3 protein: CASSSDTLVGTEAFF; CDR3 DNA: TGTGCCAGCAGTTCAGACACATTAGTCGGCACTGAAGCTTTCTTT; clone size: .; D gene: .; J gene: TRBJ1-1; V gene: TRBV6-5
CDR3 protein: CASSEVRDSEKLFF; CDR3 DNA: TGTGCCAGTAGTGAGGTCAGGGATAGTGAAAAACTGTTTTTT; clone size: once; D gene: .; J gene: TRBJ1-4; V gene: TRBV19
CDR3 protein: CASSLGVAEKLFF; CDR3 DNA: TGCGCCAGCAGCTTGGGGGTTGCTGAAAAACTGTTTTTT; clone size: .; D gene: .; J gene: TRBJ1-4; V gene: TRBV5-1
CDR3 protein: CASAGRGNYGYTF; CDR3 DNA: TGTGCCAGCGCAGGCAGGGGTAACTATGGCTACACCTTC; clone size: .; D gene: .; J gene: TRBJ1-2; V gene: TRBV6-5
CDR3 protein: CSALGYYGYTF; CDR3 DNA: TGCAGTGCGTTAGGGTACTATGGCTACACCTTC; clone size: once; D gene: .; J gene: TRBJ1-2; V gene: TRBV20-1
CDR3 protein: CATSREMTRGYTEAFF; CDR3 DNA: TGTGCCACCAGCAGAGAAATGACACGTGGTTACACTGAAGCTTTCTTT; clone size: .; D gene: .; J gene: TRBJ1-1; V gene: TRBV15
CDR3 protein: CASSEGVTLNYGYTF; CDR3 DNA: TGTGCCAGCAGTGAAGGGGTGACCCTTAACTATGGCTACACCTTC; clone size: .; D gene: .; J gene: TRBJ1-2; V gene: TRBV6-1
CDR3 protein: CASSPEFSGNTIYF; CDR3 DNA: TGTGCCAGCAGCCCCGAGTTCTCTGGAAACACCATATATTTT; clone size: .; D gene: .; J gene: TRBJ1-3; V gene: TRBV11-3
CDR3 protein: CSALMEGPGELFF; CDR3 DNA: TGCAGCGCACTAATGGAGGGTCCCGGGGAGCTGTTTTTT; clone size: .; D gene: .; J gene: TRBJ2-2; V gene: TRBV29-1
CDR3 protein: CASSLAISGIQETQYF; CDR3 DNA: TGTGCCAGCAGCTTAGCCATCTCAGGGATTCAAGAGACCCAGTACTTC; clone size: .; D gene: .; J gene: TRBJ2-5; V gene: TRBV11-2
CDR3 protein: CASSFGMHTEAFF; CDR3 DNA: TGTGCCAGCAGTTTTGGGATGCACACTGAAGCTTTCTTT; clone size: .; D gene: .; J gene: TRBJ1-1; V gene: TRBV12-3/TRBV12-4
CDR3 protein: CASSLTGDTGELFF; CDR3 DNA: TGTGCCAGCAGTTTGACAGGGGACACCGGGGAGCTGTTTTTT; clone size: few; D gene: TRBD1; J gene: TRBJ2-2; V gene: TRBV7-9
CDR3 protein: CASSAQIDTEAFF; CDR3 DNA: TGTGCCAGCAGTGCCCAAATAGACACTGAAGCTTTCTTT; clone size: few; D gene: .; J gene: TRBJ1-1; V gene: TRBV2
CDR3 protein: CASSQGTRDTEAFF; CDR3 DNA: TGCGCCAGCAGCCAAGGTACACGAGACACTGAAGCTTTCTTT; clone size: few; D gene: .; J gene: TRBJ1-1; V gene: TRBV5-1
CDR3 protein: CAWSFGLGDTGELFF; CDR3 DNA: TGTGCCTGGAGTTTTGGACTAGGCGACACCGGGGAGCTGTTTTTT; clone size: few; D gene: TRBD2; J gene: TRBJ2-2; V gene: TRBV30
CDR3 protein: CASSPRASGTYNNEQFF; CDR3 DNA: TGTGCCAGCTCACCAAGGGCTAGCGGAACCTATAACAATGAGCAGTTCTTC; clone size: .; D gene: TRBD2; J gene: TRBJ2-1; V gene: TRBV18
CDR3 protein: CASSYTGSSYNEQFF; CDR3 DNA: TGTGCCAGCAGTTATACGGGGAGCTCCTACAATGAGCAGTTCTTC; clone size: .; D gene: .; J gene: TRBJ2-1; V gene: TRBV7-2
CDR3 protein: CASSDGTTGGTEAFF; CDR3 DNA: TGTGCCAGCAGTGATGGGACGACAGGGGGCACTGAAGCTTTCTTT; clone size: .; D gene: TRBD1; J gene: TRBJ1-1; V gene: TRBV25-1
CDR3 protein: CASSYSHDYNEQFF; CDR3 DNA: TGTGCCAGCAGTTACTCTCATGACTACAATGAGCAGTTCTTC; clone size: .; D gene: .; J gene: TRBJ2-1; V gene: TRBV6-5
CDR3 protein: CASSLVGLNTEAFF; CDR3 DNA: TGTGCCAGCAGCTTAGTCGGGTTGAACACTGAAGCTTTCTTT; clone size: .; D gene: .; J gene: TRBJ1-1; V gene: TRBV11-3